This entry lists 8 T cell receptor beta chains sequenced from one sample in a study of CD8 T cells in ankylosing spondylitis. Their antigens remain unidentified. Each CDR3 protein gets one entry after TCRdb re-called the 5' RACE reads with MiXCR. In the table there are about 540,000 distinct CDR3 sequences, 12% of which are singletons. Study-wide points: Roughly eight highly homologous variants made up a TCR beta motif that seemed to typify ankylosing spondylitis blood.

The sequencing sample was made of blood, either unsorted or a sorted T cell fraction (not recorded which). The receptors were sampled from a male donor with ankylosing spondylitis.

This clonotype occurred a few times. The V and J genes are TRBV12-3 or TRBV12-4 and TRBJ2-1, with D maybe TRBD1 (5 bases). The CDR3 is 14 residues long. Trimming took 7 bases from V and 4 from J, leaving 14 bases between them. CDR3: CASKMTDPYNEQFF. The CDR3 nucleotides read TGTGCCAGCAAGATGACAGACCCTTACAATGAGCAGTTCTTC.

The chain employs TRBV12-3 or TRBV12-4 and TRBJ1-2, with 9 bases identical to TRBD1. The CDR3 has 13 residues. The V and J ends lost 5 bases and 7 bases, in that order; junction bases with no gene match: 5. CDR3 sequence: CASSRTGGAGYTF. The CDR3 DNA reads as TGTGCCAGCAGTCGTACAGGGGGCGCTGGCTACACCTTC.

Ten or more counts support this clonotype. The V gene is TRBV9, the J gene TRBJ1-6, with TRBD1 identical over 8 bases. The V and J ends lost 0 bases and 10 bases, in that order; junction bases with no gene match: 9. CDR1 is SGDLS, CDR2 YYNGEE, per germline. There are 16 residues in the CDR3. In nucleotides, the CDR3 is TGTGCCAGCAGCGTAGCTACGACAGGGGAAGGGTCACCCCTCCACTTT. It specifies CASSVATTGEGSPLHF. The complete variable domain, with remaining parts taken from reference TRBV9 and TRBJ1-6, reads DSGVTQTPKHLITATGQRVTLRCSPRSGDLSVYWYQQSLDQGLQFLIQYYNGEERAKGNILERFSAQQFPDLHSELNLSSLELGDSALYFCASSVATTGEGSPLHFGNGTRLTVT.

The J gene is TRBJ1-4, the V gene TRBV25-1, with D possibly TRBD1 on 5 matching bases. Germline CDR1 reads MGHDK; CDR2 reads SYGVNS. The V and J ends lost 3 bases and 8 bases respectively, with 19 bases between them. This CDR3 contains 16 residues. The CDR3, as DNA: TGTGCCAGCAGTGACCAGGGACGGATGGTGGGAGAAAAACTGTTTTTT. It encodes CASSDQGRMVGEKLFF.

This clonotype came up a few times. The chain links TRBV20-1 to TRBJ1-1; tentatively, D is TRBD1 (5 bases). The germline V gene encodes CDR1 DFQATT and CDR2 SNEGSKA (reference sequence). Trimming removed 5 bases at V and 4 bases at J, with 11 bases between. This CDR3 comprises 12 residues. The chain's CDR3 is CSAGLGVTEAFF. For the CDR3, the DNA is TGCAGTGCTGGATTAGGGGTCACTGAAGCTTTCTTT.

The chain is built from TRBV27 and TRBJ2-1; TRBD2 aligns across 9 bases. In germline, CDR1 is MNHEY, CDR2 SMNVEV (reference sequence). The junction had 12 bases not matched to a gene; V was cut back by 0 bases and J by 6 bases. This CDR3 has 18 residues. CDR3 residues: CASSLSINMAGGVNEQFF. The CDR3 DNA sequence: TGTGCCAGCAGTTTATCGATTAATATGGCGGGGGGGGTCAATGAGCAGTTCTTC.

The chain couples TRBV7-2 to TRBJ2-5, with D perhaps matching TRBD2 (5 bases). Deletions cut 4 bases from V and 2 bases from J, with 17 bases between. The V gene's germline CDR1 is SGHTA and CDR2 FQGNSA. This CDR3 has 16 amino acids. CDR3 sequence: CASSSEGITRQETQYF. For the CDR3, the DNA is TGTGCCAGCAGCTCAGAAGGGATTACTAGACAAGAGACCCAGTACTTC.

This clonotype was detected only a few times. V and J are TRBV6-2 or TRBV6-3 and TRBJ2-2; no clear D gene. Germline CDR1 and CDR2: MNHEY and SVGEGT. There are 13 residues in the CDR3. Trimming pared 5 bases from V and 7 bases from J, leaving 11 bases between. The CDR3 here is CASSDRIGGELFF. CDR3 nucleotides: TGTGCCAGCAGTGACCGAATCGGCGGGGAGCTGTTTTTT.